The next 5 T cell receptor beta chains were all read from a single sample in a study of blood T cell repertoires in COVID-19. Sequencing used immunoSEQ multiplex PCR; TCRdb keeps in-frame clones, though not all of them. The table has 95,000 to 110,000 clones, roughly 87% seen once; the top ten hold 6% to 6.5%. Sequenced: peripheral blood. These receptors all stem from a human donor in a cohort sampled during active COVID-19.

This chain links TRBV29-1 with TRBJ2-7, with TRBD1 matching over 10 bases. Germline CDR1 SQVTM, CDR2 ANQGSEA. Trimming cost V 4 bases and J 4 bases; bases outside gene matches: 4. The CDR3 sequence is 13 residues long. The CDR3 spells CSVARDRGYEQYF. For the CDR3, the DNA is TGCAGCGTTGCTAGGGACAGGGGATACGAGCAGTACTTC.

The chain carries TRBV6-5 and TRBJ1-3; D unresolved. The germline gives CDR1 MNHEY, CDR2 SVGAGI. CDR3 size: 15 residues. The ends were cut back, 4 bases at V and 0 bases at J, with 10 bases in the middle. The CDR3 here is CASSLERSSGNTIYF. In nucleotides, the CDR3 is TGTGCCAGCAGTTTGGAGCGGAGCTCTGGAAACACCATATATTTT.

The J gene is TRBJ2-7, the V gene TRBV3-1 (or the pseudogene TRBV3-2); tentatively, D is TRBD1 (7 bases). This CDR3 contains 14 residues. Trimming took off 3 bases at V and 4 bases at J, with 13 bases between the two ends. The germline gives CDR1 LGHDT, CDR2 YNNKEL (reference sequence). The CDR3 region is CASSQGGQNYEQYF. In nucleotides, the CDR3 is TGTGCCAGCAGCCAGGGGGGACAGAATTACGAGCAGTACTTC.

This clone has more than one count but fewer than ten. The rearrangement links TRBV12-2 to TRBJ1-2; the D call of TRBD1 is as the table states it, not checked on the DNA. TRBV12-2 is assigned pseudogene status. CDR3 length: 15 amino acids. Here the CDR3 reads CASRQTDRQNYGYTF. The CDR3 DNA reads TGTGCAAGTCGCCAGACCGACAGACAGAACTATGGCTACACCTTC.

To note about this clone: The same CDR3 also results from other DNA sequences found in this sample. The rearrangement joins TRBV9 to TRBJ2-1, with TRBD2 matching 7 bases. The CDR3 has 13 residues. The ends lost 0 bases at V and 6 bases at J; junction bases unmatched: 0. The germline V gene has CDR1 SGDLS and CDR2 YYNGEE. The CDR3 bases are TGTGCCAGCAGCGTAGCGGGGGGCAATGAGCAGTTCTTC. Translating it yields CASSVAGGNEQFF.